This TCR beta chain was identified in a study of regulatory and conventional T cells in RAG deficiency. Study outcomes and limitations: Omenn patients showed >85% Treg-Tconv overlap and shorter CDR3 lengths. Shannon entropy was markedly lower and Simpson indices higher in RAG-deficient patients than control T-cell subsets.

The V end lost 0 bases, the J end lost 5 bases, and 14 bases lay between the germline ends. The CDR3 loop spans 15 amino acids. Germline V gene data show CDR1 as SGHTS and CDR2 as YDEGEE. The method was immunoSEQ multiplex PCR; TCRdb's version includes in-frame clones alone and lacks a portion of them. Among some 35,000 clones listed, 75% to 80% were seen once. The sorted conventional CD4+ T cells were CD25-low and CD127-high, with genomic DNA sequenced. With respect to this clone: Its antigen is not known.

These records were also assigned to another study, of regulatory T cells. From that paper: The PCR used 52 TRBV and 13 TRBJ primers. Patient repertoires had restricted TRB V-J pairs and skewed V and J usage, most in Tregs.

This chain links TRBV5-8 with TRBJ2-5; a possible D gene is TRBD1 (6 bases). The sample comprised CD4+ effector T cells sorted from blood. The sequence came from a human donor in good health. The CDR3 sequence is CASSLVVGAVETQYF. The CDR3 DNA sequence: TGTGCCAGCAGCTTGGTTGTGGGGGCAGTGGAGACCCAGTACTTC.